Reported below is one TCR beta chain. V lost 3 bases and J 1 base, leaving 13 bases between the germline ends. Germline V gene data show CDR1 as LNHDA and CDR2 as SQIVND (reference sequence). This CDR3 spans 15 amino acids. The sample comes from a study of technical replicates of blood from a handful of donors. The table came from immunoSEQ multiplex PCR; TCRdb's copy has only in-frame clones and leaves some out. The sample carries roughly 79,000 clones, about 94% recorded once. The V and J genes are TRBV19 and TRBJ2-7; possible D gene TRBD2, 5 bases. The sample was T cells isolated from PBMCs. The clonotype comes from a human donor in good health. The DNA for the CDR3 is TGTGCCAGTAGTATGGGGTTTGGACTGTCCTACGAGCAGTACTTC. Its protein is CASSMGFGLSYEQYF.